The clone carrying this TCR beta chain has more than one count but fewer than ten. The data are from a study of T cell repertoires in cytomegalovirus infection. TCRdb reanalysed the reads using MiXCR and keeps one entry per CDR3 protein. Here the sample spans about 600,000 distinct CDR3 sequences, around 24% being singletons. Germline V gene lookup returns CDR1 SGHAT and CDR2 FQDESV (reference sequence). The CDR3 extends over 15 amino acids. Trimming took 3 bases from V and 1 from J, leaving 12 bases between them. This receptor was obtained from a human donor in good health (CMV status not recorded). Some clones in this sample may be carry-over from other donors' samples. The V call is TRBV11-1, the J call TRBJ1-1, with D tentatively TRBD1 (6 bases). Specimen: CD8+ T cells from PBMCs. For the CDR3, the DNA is TGTGCCAGCAGCTTGACCCCCAGGGGGAACACTGAAGCTTTCTTT. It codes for CASSLTPRGNTEAFF.